This T cell receptor beta chain was captured by sequencing in a study of identical twins. Findings and limits, study-wide: A lower insertion count was a feature of abundant cord blood beta clonotypes, with no such feature in memory repertoires. The same donors were not followed; conclusions instead depended on cross-sectional statistical analysis.

Only healthy Caucasians were enrolled as donors. The cDNA had a unique molecular identifier and a template-switch universal primer site. Using its own MiXCR run on the 5' RACE reads, TCRdb lists one record per CDR3 protein. This repertoire shows 1,800,000 or so distinct CDR3 sequences, under 35% found once; its top ten account for around 0.3%. Comment on this clonotype: Its antigen remains unknown.

Trimming at V came to 3 bases and at J to 3 bases, leaving 4 bases not matched to a gene. Germline CDR1 is SGHTA and CDR2 is FQGNSA. This CDR3 is 16 amino acids long. The V call is TRBV7-2, the J call TRBJ2-1; 11 bases agree with TRBD2. The source material was cord blood. The receptor was isolated from a newborn girl in good health. This CDR3 reads CASSLASGGRYNEQFF. CDR3 DNA sequence: TGTGCCAGCAGCTTGGCTAGCGGGGGGCGCTACAATGAGCAGTTCTTC.